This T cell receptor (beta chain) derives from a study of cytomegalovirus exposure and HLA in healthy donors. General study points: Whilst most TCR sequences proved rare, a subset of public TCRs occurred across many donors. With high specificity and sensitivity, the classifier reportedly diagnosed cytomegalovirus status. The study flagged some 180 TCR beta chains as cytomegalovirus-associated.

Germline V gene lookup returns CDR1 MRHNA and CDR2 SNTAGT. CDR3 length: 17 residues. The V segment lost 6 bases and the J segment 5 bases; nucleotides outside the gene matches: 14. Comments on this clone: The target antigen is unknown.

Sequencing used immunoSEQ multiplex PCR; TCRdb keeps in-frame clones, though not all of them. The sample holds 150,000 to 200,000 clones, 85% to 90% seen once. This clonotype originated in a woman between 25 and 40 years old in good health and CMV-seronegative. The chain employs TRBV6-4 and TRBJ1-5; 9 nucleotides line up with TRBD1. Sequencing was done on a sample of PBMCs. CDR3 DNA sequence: TGTGCCAGCAGCAAAACAGGGGGCAAAAAAAGTGATCAGCCCCAGCATTTT. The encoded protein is CASSKTGGKKSDQPQHF.